What follows are 28 T cell receptor beta chains derived from one specimen sequenced in a study of blood T cell repertoires in COVID-19. Using immunoSEQ multiplex PCR, the repertoire was profiled, and TCRdb retains in-frame clones only, with some absent. This sample has around 450,000 clones, with around 89% found just once. Source material: peripheral blood. The receptors derive from a woman aged 30 to 39 with acute or convalescent COVID-19.

Only one count was recorded for this clone. The chain links TRBV11-2 to TRBJ2-1; D remains unclear. Between the trimmed V and J ends, which lost 1 base and 4 bases, there was a span of 5 bases. This CDR3 contains 13 residues. Germline assignment: CDR1 SGHAT and CDR2 FQNNGV. The CDR3: CASSLVFYNEQFF. The DNA of the CDR3 is TGTGCCAGCAGCTTAGTCTTTTACAATGAGCAGTTCTTC.

The chain employs TRBV25-1 and TRBJ1-2; the match to TRBD1 covers 9 bases. The CDR3 covers 14 residues. The J segment lost 3 bases and the V segment lost 5 bases, leaving 4 bases of the junction unmatched. From germline, CDR1 is MGHDK and CDR2 SYGVNS. This chain's CDR3 is CASSPTGGDYGYTF. The CDR3 DNA reads as TGTGCCAGCAGTCCCACAGGGGGCGACTATGGCTACACCTTC.

The chain links TRBV11-3 to TRBJ2-1, with TRBD1 identical over 7 bases. The germline V gene encodes CDR1 SGHNT and CDR2 YENEEA. This CDR3 has 17 amino acids. Trimming at V came to 0 bases and at J to 3 bases, leaving 8 bases not matched to a gene. CDR3 loop: CASSLELAGGIYNEQFF. CDR3 bases: TGTGCCAGCAGCTTAGAATTAGCAGGGGGTATCTACAATGAGCAGTTCTTC. Full variable domain (outside the CDR3, taken from reference TRBV11-3 and TRBJ2-1): EAGVVQSPRYKIIEKKQPVAFWCNPISGHNTLYWYLQNLGQGPELLIRYENEEAVDDSQLPKDRFSAERLKGVDSTLKIQPAELGDSAVYLCASSLELAGGIYNEQFFGPGTRLTVL.

The chain combines TRBV21-1 with TRBJ2-4; the table's D call, TRBD1, has no DNA check behind it. TRBV21-1 is assigned pseudogene status. The CDR3 extends over 16 amino acids. CDR3 bases: TGTGCCAGCAGCAAAGCGGGTGGGGCGGCCAAAAACATTCAGTACTTC. This codes for CASSKAGGAAKNIQYF.

The rearrangement links TRBV5-4 to TRBJ2-1, with 8 bases fitting TRBD2. The CDR3 consists of 16 residues. With V trimmed by 4 bases and J by 8 bases, 14 bases remained unmatched. In germline, CDR1 is SGHNT, CDR2 YYREEE (reference sequence). CDR3 loop: CASSPKRGTLLDEQFF. The CDR3 DNA reads TGTGCCAGCAGCCCCAAGCGGGGGACCCTGTTGGATGAGCAGTTCTTC.

The V call is TRBV27, the J call TRBJ1-2; no clear D. Germline V gives CDR1 MNHEY, CDR2 SMNVEV (reference sequence). The CDR3 spans 16 residues. Trimming stripped 1 base from V and 4 bases from J, with 16 bases between. The CDR3 nucleotides read TGTGCCAGCAGTTTATTTGGCATAGGCAGGCTCTATGGCTACACCTTC. Translating gives CASSLFGIGRLYGYTF.

The gene calls are TRBV2 and TRBJ2-4; 14 bases map to TRBD2. The J segment lost 6 bases and the V segment lost 6 bases, leaving 1 base of the junction unmatched. There are 14 residues in the CDR3. The germline V gene encodes CDR1 SNHLY and CDR2 FYNNEI. Here the CDR3 DNA reads TGTGCCAGCAGGGGGACTAGCGGGGGAAACATTCAGTACTTC. Protein: CASRGTSGGNIQYF.

This clone showed up just a few times. This chain joins TRBV24-1 and TRBJ2-7, with 9 nucleotides matching TRBD1. The CDR3 covers 15 residues. Germline V gene data show CDR1 as KGHDR and CDR2 as SFDVKD. V lost 3 bases and J lost 1; bases outside the gene matches: 3. This chain's CDR3 is CATSDPDRGSYEQYF. CDR3 nucleotides: TGTGCCACCAGTGATCCCGACAGGGGGTCCTACGAGCAGTACTTC.

The chain is built from TRBV19 and TRBJ2-7; TRBD2 is a possible D gene (7 bases). V was cut by 6 bases and J by 1 base, with 16 bases left in between. Germline values: CDR1 LNHDA, CDR2 SQIVND (reference sequence). This CDR3 has 15 residues. The CDR3: CASSQGGGHSYEQYF. The DNA for the CDR3 is TGTGCCAGTAGCCAAGGGGGGGGACATTCCTACGAGCAGTACTTC.

The chain joins TRBV5-4 to TRBJ1-2; D is uncertain. V lost 3 bases to trimming and J lost 6 bases, with 12 bases between them. Germline-derived CDR1 and CDR2 are SGHNT and YYREEE (reference sequence). The CDR3 runs to 13 residues. The CDR3 reads CASSWERRDGYTF. Here the CDR3 DNA reads TGTGCCAGCAGCTGGGAGCGGCGGGATGGCTACACCTTC. The variable domain in full, with the rest retrieved from reference TRBV5-4 and TRBJ1-2, is ETGVTQSPTHLIKTRGQQVTLRCSSQSGHNTVSWYQQALGQGPQFIFQYYREEENGRGNFPPRFSGLQFPNYSSELNVNALELDDSALYLCASSWERRDGYTFGSGTRLTVV.

This chain joins TRBV5-1 and TRBJ2-3, with 7 nucleotides matching TRBD1. The germline gives CDR1 SGHRS, CDR2 YFSETQ. Trimming cost V 4 bases and J 4 bases; bases outside gene matches: 9. The CDR3 length is 15 residues. DNA for the CDR3: TGCGCCAGCAGCAAACAGGGGAGTGTGGCAGATACGCAGTATTTT. Translated: CASSKQGSVADTQYF.

This clone came up once. V usage is TRBV24-1 and J usage is TRBJ2-1, with TRBD2 identical over 8 bases. V dropped 5 bases and J dropped 4; count of bases not matched to a gene: 6. This CDR3 has 15 amino acids. CDR1 and CDR2 from the germline V gene are KGHDR and SFDVKD. CDR3 in DNA: TGTGCCACCAGTGTGGGCGGGGGGCCGTACAATGAGCAGTTCTTC. Translation gives CATSVGGGPYNEQFF.

This chain connects TRBV5-5 to TRBJ1-4; D not certain. Trimming removed 0 bases from V and 7 bases from J, with 13 bases in between. CDR1 SGHKS and CDR2 YYEKEE come from the germline V gene (reference sequence). This CDR3 spans 15 amino acids. The CDR3 DNA reads as TGTGCCAGCAGCTTGGTAGGGAGGGAGCGTGAAAAACTGTTTTTT. Its protein is CASSLVGREREKLFF.

This clone was recorded only once. Other DNA sequences in this specimen translate into the identical CDR3. The chain recombines TRBV4-1 with TRBJ1-1; TRBD1 might be the D (5 bases). Looked up from germline, CDR1 is MGHRA and CDR2 is YSYEKL. The length of the CDR3 is 14 residues. Trimming removed 2 bases from V and 2 bases from J, with 9 bases in between. The CDR3 spells CASSQHQGNTEAFF. The CDR3 DNA follows: TGCGCCAGCAGCCAACACCAGGGAAACACTGAAGCTTTCTTT.

This chain links TRBV9 with TRBJ2-5; TRBD2 matches 9 bases. This CDR3 is built from 14 residues. Trimming cost V 5 bases and J 4 bases; bases outside gene matches: 6. Germline lookup yields CDR1 SGDLS and CDR2 YYNGEE. DNA of the CDR3: TGTGCCAGCAGTTTTAGCGGGGGTGGAGAGACCCAGTACTTC. Its protein is CASSFSGGGETQYF.

This chain connects TRBV7-8 to TRBJ1-4, with 12 bases lining up with TRBD1. This CDR3 comprises 18 residues. CDR1 and CDR2 from the germline V gene are SGHVS and FQNEAQ. Trimming at V came to 1 base and at J to 6 bases, leaving 9 bases not matched to a gene. The CDR3 DNA reads TGTGCCAGCAGCTTAGAACCCGGGACAGGGGGCTATGATGAAAAACTGTTTTTT. It encodes CASSLEPGTGGYDEKLFF.

J is TRBJ2-1 and V is TRBV11-2; D may be TRBD1 (5 bases). The CDR3 has 15 residues. Per the germline V gene, CDR1 is SGHAT and CDR2 is FQNNGV. With 5 bases removed from V and 8 bases from J, the gap between germline ends came to 19 bases. CDR3 bases: TGTGCCAGCAGCCCCCAGGGTATGCAGGCCGATGAGCAGTTCTTC. This translates into CASSPQGMQADEQFF.

The chain employs TRBV4-1 and TRBJ1-1; D uncertain. The CDR3 contains 13 residues. Trimming pared 6 bases from V and 6 bases from J, leaving 14 bases between. Germline V gene lookup returns CDR1 MGHRA and CDR2 YSYEKL. The CDR3 bases are TGCGCCAGCAGGCGTACAGCGGATCCTGAAGCTTTCTTT. Residues: CASRRTADPEAFF.

The chain recombines TRBV2 with TRBJ2-1; possible D gene TRBD1, 5 bases. The V end was cut by 10 bases, the J end by 5 bases, with 21 bases between. In germline, CDR1 is SNHLY, CDR2 FYNNEI. The CDR3 totals 15 residues. The CDR3 loop is CATLVVFETDNEQFF. The CDR3 DNA follows: TGTGCCACCTTAGTGGTCTTCGAGACAGACAATGAGCAGTTCTTC.

The chain is built from TRBV7-9 and TRBJ2-2; D perhaps matches TRBD1 (6 bases). V was cut by 3 bases and J by 4 bases, with 12 bases left in between. CDR1 is SEHNR, CDR2 FQNEAQ, per germline (reference sequence). This CDR3 is 15 amino acids long. CDR3 nucleotide sequence: TGTGCCAGCAGCTTTCAGGGGAGTCGCACCGGGGAGCTGTTTTTT. It translates to CASSFQGSRTGELFF.

The chain has TRBV2 and TRBJ2-1; a possible D gene is TRBD2 (6 bases). Trimming cost V 3 bases and J 5 bases, with 11 bases left between them. The germline V gene encodes CDR1 SNHLY and CDR2 FYNNEI. The CDR3 spans 14 residues. CDR3 nucleotide sequence: TGTGCCAGCAGTGACTCCGGGACTGACAATGAGCAGTTCTTC. This translates into CASSDSGTDNEQFF.

This clone was seen more than once but under ten times. The chain combines TRBV5-6 with TRBJ1-5, with D possibly being TRBD1 (6 bases). This CDR3 is 15 amino acids long. V lost 4 bases, J lost 1 base, and 12 bases lay in between. Looked up from germline, CDR1 is SGHDT and CDR2 is YYEEEE. CDR3 sequence: CASSGWTASNQPQHF. DNA for the CDR3: TGTGCCAGCAGCGGATGGACAGCGAGCAATCAGCCCCAGCATTTT.

The gene calls are TRBV3-1 (or the pseudogene TRBV3-2) and TRBJ1-1; D is possibly TRBD1 (6 bases). This CDR3 has 16 residues. CDR1 and CDR2 (germline): LGHDT, YNNKEL (reference sequence). The V gene lost 0 bases and the J gene lost 0 bases, with 11 bases spanning the gap. In DNA, the CDR3 is TGTGCCAGCAGCCAAGAGGCAGGGGTTATGAACACTGAAGCTTTCTTT. It codes for CASSQEAGVMNTEAFF.

V gene TRBV10-2 combines with J gene TRBJ2-2; D is perhaps TRBD2 (5 bases). The CDR3 contains 13 residues. Germline CDR1 and CDR2: WSHSY and SAAADI. V was clipped by 11 bases and J by 3 bases, with 13 bases between them. CDR3 loop: CASQPGYTGELFF. The CDR3 coding sequence is TGCGCCTCACAGCCGGGATACACCGGGGAGCTGTTTTTT.

This clone is a singleton in its sample. This chain uses TRBV4-2 with TRBJ2-3; D not certain. Trimming took off 2 bases at V and 2 bases at J, with 11 bases between the two ends. The CDR3 totals 15 residues. Germline CDR1 is LGHNA and CDR2 is YNFKEQ. For the CDR3, the DNA is TGTGCCAGCAGCCAAAATCCTATAAACACAGATACGCAGTATTTT. It specifies CASSQNPINTDTQYF.

The chain has TRBV29-1 and TRBJ1-2; no clear D gene. The CDR3 has 12 residues. Trimming removed 7 bases at V and 1 base at J, with 10 bases between. Germline V lookup: CDR1 SQVTM, CDR2 ANQGSEA. This CDR3 reads CSAPTGNYGYTF. Here the CDR3 DNA reads TGCAGCGCACCGACGGGTAACTATGGCTACACCTTC. Full variable domain (outside the CDR3, taken from reference TRBV29-1 and TRBJ1-2): SAVISQKPSRDICQRGTSLTIQCQVDSQVTMMFWYRQQPGQSLTLIATANQGSEATYESGFVIDKFPISRPNLTFSTLTVSNMSPEDSSIYLCSAPTGNYGYTFGSGTRLTVV.

The V gene is TRBV30, the J gene TRBJ2-7; tentative D call: TRBD1 (5 bases). This CDR3 has 12 amino acids. Trimming took 2 bases from V and 6 from J, leaving 11 bases between them. Germline V gene sequence: CDR1 GTSNPN, CDR2 SVGIG (reference sequence). The CDR3 sequence is CAWSIGVGEQYF. The CDR3 DNA reads TGTGCCTGGAGTATAGGGGTCGGCGAGCAGTACTTC.

The rearrangement joins TRBV27 to TRBJ1-5; 7 bases are a match to TRBD1. The CDR3 contains 15 residues. The junction had 10 bases not matched to a gene; V was cut back by 8 bases and J by 3 bases. Germline loops: CDR1 MNHEY, CDR2 SMNVEV (reference sequence). DNA for the CDR3: TGTGCCAGCCGACCCCGGGACAGATTCAATCAGCCCCAGCATTTT. Translated, it gives CASRPRDRFNQPQHF.